One T cell receptor (beta chain) is described in this entry. This sample stems from a study of technical replicates of blood from a few donors. The method was immunoSEQ multiplex PCR; TCRdb's version includes in-frame clones alone and lacks a portion of them. The sample lists tens of thousands of clones, approximately 94% occurring once. Sequenced sample: T cells isolated from PBMCs. The receptor was derived from a human donor in good health.

The CDR3 here is CASSYSQGRTEAFF. The DNA for the CDR3 is TGTGCCAGCAGTTACTCGCAGGGTCGAACTGAAGCTTTCTTT. The rearrangement joins TRBV6-5 to TRBJ1-1; weak D call: TRBD1 (5 bases). Looked up from germline, CDR1 is MNHEY and CDR2 is SVGAGI. V was clipped by 0 bases and J by 5 bases, with 10 bases between them. This CDR3 comprises 14 residues.